One and the same sample provided the 26 T cell receptor beta chains below, sequenced in a study of blood T cell repertoires in COVID-19. The protocol was immunoSEQ multiplex PCR, while the TCRdb copy is restricted to in-frame clones and leaves out a portion. The repertoire holds roughly 200,000 clones, approximately 90% seen once, with about 6% in the top ten. The sequenced material came from peripheral blood. The receptor set was obtained from a man between 60 and 70 years old who had recovered from COVID-19.

This sequence joins TRBV5-4 and TRBJ1-4; 7 bases are a match to TRBD1. Germline V lookup: CDR1 SGHNT, CDR2 YYREEE (reference sequence). Losses at the gene ends were 4 bases for V and 5 bases for J; bases not matched to a gene: 5. The CDR3 runs to 14 residues. This CDR3 reads CASSQGGENEKLFF. In nucleotides, the CDR3 is TGTGCCAGCAGCCAGGGGGGAGAAAATGAAAAACTGTTTTTT.

This clone showed up just a few times. The chain employs TRBV5-1 and TRBJ1-1; the match to TRBD1 covers 9 bases. V gave up 5 bases and J gave up 0 bases; unmatched junction bases: 2. CDR1 and CDR2 (germline): SGHRS, YFSETQ. The length of the CDR3 is 14 residues. CDR3 in amino acids: CASRTGGMNTEAFF. Here the CDR3 DNA reads TGCGCCAGCAGAACAGGGGGCATGAACACTGAAGCTTTCTTT.

This chain connects TRBV19 to TRBJ1-2, with 7 bases fitting TRBD1. This CDR3 has 14 residues. Germline-derived CDR1 and CDR2 are LNHDA and SQIVND (reference sequence). V was pared by 1 base and J by 2 bases, with 1 base of the junction left unmatched. The CDR3 sequence: CASSIATGNYGYTF. CDR3 sequence (DNA): TGTGCCAGTAGTATAGCGACAGGGAACTATGGCTACACCTTC.

The chain carries TRBV4-2 and TRBJ1-5; D gene uncertain. CDR3 length: 16 amino acids. V lost 0 bases and J lost 2, with 11 bases in between. Per the germline V gene, CDR1 is LGHNA and CDR2 is YNFKEQ. CDR3 sequence: CASSQDLAVGNQPQHF. The CDR3 bases are TGTGCCAGCAGCCAAGATTTGGCAGTCGGCAATCAGCCCCAGCATTTT.

J is TRBJ2-5 and V is TRBV25-1, with TRBD2 matching over 12 bases. CDR1 and CDR2 from the germline V gene are MGHDK and SYGVNS. This CDR3 has 17 amino acids. V trimming: 0 bases; J trimming: 2 bases; junction bases outside the gene matches: 4. DNA of the CDR3: TGTGCCAGCAGTGAATACAGGCTAGCGGGGGGGCAAGAGACCCAGTACTTC. It yields the protein CASSEYRLAGGQETQYF.

J is TRBJ2-1 and V is TRBV12-5; 9 positions agree with TRBD2. CDR3 length: 14 amino acids. Per germline, CDR1 LGHNT and CDR2 FRNRAP. V trimming: 5 bases; J trimming: 10 bases; junction bases outside the gene matches: 9. The CDR3, as DNA: TGTGCTAGTGGTCCCCGCGGGGGGGCTGGGGAGCAGTTCTTC. It specifies CASGPRGGAGEQFF.

This rearrangement joins TRBV6-5 to TRBJ2-7; TRBD1 might be the D (5 bases). V was trimmed by 0 bases and J by 5 bases, leaving 17 bases between them. The CDR3 loop spans 16 amino acids. Germline V gene data show CDR1 as MNHEY and CDR2 as SVGAGI. CDR3: CASSYSIRQGRNEQYF. The CDR3 nucleotides are TGTGCCAGCAGTTACTCGATACGGCAGGGTAGGAACGAGCAGTACTTC.

This clone was observed a handful of times. Here the CDR3 reads CASSTGQVYQPQHF. The CDR3 DNA sequence: TGTGCCAGTAGTACCGGACAGGTCTATCAGCCCCAGCATTTT. The genes are TRBV19 and TRBJ1-5; 7 bases are shared with TRBD1. V dropped 4 bases and J dropped 5; count of bases not matched to a gene: 5. Germline assignment: CDR1 LNHDA and CDR2 SQIVND (reference sequence). This CDR3 is 14 amino acids long.

The chain uses TRBV23-1 and TRBJ1-5, with 9 bases that match TRBD1. TRBV23-1 belongs to the ORF category, with a function that is uncertain. The CDR3 is 18 amino acids. Germline trimming cut 3 bases from V and 2 bases from J; bases unmatched to any gene: 11. As DNA, the CDR3 is TGCGCCAGCAGTCACGTACCCCGGACAGGGGAGCGCAATCAGCCCCAGCATTTT. Protein product: CASSHVPRTGERNQPQHF.

This clone was seen a single time. The chain carries TRBV30 and TRBJ2-7, with 11 positions matching TRBD2. With V trimmed by 2 bases and J by 4 bases, 16 bases remained unmatched. CDR1 and CDR2 from the germline V gene are GTSNPN and SVGIG (reference sequence). This CDR3 has 18 residues. CDR3: CAWSPGLAEGIPVYEQYF. In DNA, the CDR3 is TGTGCCTGGAGTCCGGGACTAGCGGAGGGAATTCCAGTTTACGAGCAGTACTTC. Supplemented by reference TRBV30 and TRBJ2-7, the full variable domain reads SQTIHQWPATLVQPVGSPLSLECTVEGTSNPNLYWYRQAAGRGLQLLFYSVGIGQISSEVPQNLSASRPQDRQFILSSKKLLLSDSGFYLCAWSPGLAEGIPVYEQYFGPGTRLTVT.

The rearrangement joins TRBV18 to TRBJ2-5; 10 bases are a match to TRBD1. Germline V gene sequence: CDR1 KGHSH, CDR2 LQKENI. V dropped 2 bases and J dropped 5; count of bases not matched to a gene: 14. The CDR3 sequence is 18 residues long. The CDR3 here is CASSPTQMGQGSVETQYF. Here the CDR3 DNA reads TGTGCCAGCTCACCAACCCAAATGGGACAGGGGTCGGTGGAGACCCAGTACTTC.

This clone was seen only once. The chain joins TRBV7-2 to TRBJ2-6; possible D gene TRBD2, 5 bases. The CDR3 contains 17 residues. Germline V gene sequence: CDR1 SGHTA, CDR2 FQGNSA. The germline V and J ends were trimmed by 5 bases and 0 bases, with 14 bases remaining between them. The CDR3 reads CASSPVATFSGANVLTF. Written as DNA, the CDR3 is TGTGCCAGCAGCCCGGTAGCGACTTTCTCTGGGGCCAACGTCCTGACTTTC.

This clone was observed a single time. The chain employs TRBV29-1 and TRBJ1-6; 7 positions match TRBD1. This CDR3 has 13 residues. J lost 7 bases, V lost 6 bases, and 6 bases had no gene match. CDR1 is SQVTM, CDR2 ANQGSEA, per germline. The CDR3 nucleotides are TGCAGCGTGGGCCGGGACAGCAATTCACCCCTCCACTTT. Translated: CSVGRDSNSPLHF.

The chain employs TRBV30 and TRBJ1-1; D gene unclear. The CDR3 runs to 14 residues. Trimming cost V 0 bases and J 1 base, with 9 bases left between them. The V gene's germline CDR1 is GTSNPN and CDR2 SVGIG (reference sequence). CDR3 sequence (DNA): TGTGCCTGGAGTGTAATTGGAGCGAACACTGAAGCTTTCTTT. Translating gives CAWSVIGANTEAFF.

The chain employs TRBV5-6 and TRBJ2-1; 7 bases line up with TRBD1. Germline trimming cut 4 bases from V and 2 bases from J; bases unmatched to any gene: 9. The CDR3 consists of 16 residues. Per the germline V gene, CDR1 is SGHDT and CDR2 is YYEEEE. The CDR3 loop reads CASSNRPGQTYNEQFF. The DNA for the CDR3 is TGTGCCAGCAGCAATCGACCGGGACAGACCTACAATGAGCAGTTCTTC.

The chain couples TRBV10-3 to TRBJ1-5, with D maybe TRBD1 (5 bases). Trimming left V 10 bases short and J 4 bases short, with 14 bases between. CDR3 length: 13 residues. In germline, CDR1 is ENHRY, CDR2 SYGVKD. CDR3 region: CATRGTENQPQHF. The CDR3 coding sequence is TGTGCCACACGTGGGACTGAAAATCAGCCCCAGCATTTT.

The rearrangement joins TRBV3-1 (or the pseudogene TRBV3-2) to TRBJ1-4, with D hard to call. The CDR3 consists of 13 residues. Germline loops: CDR1 LGHDT, CDR2 YNNKEL (reference sequence). V gave up 2 bases and J gave up 10 bases, with 11 bases separating them. The CDR3: CASSQPSGGKLFF. CDR3 in DNA: TGTGCCAGCAGCCAACCGAGCGGAGGAAAACTGTTTTTT.

This clone has a single count. This chain's CDR3 is CASSGTAQYQPQHF. The CDR3 bases are TGTGCCAGCTCAGGTACAGCTCAGTATCAGCCCCAGCATTTT. V usage is TRBV18 and J usage is TRBJ1-5; D uncertain. The V and J ends lost 5 bases and 5 bases respectively, with 13 bases between them. Looked up from germline, CDR1 is KGHSH and CDR2 is LQKENI. The CDR3 contains 14 residues.

The chain uses TRBV6-2 or TRBV6-3 and TRBJ1-5; no definite D call. The V end was cut by 0 bases, the J end by 6 bases, with 12 bases between. Germline V gene sequence: CDR1 MNHEY, CDR2 SVGEGT. The CDR3 is 15 amino acids. The CDR3 bases are TGTGCCAGCAGTTACTCGATTTCGGGGAGTCAGCCCCAGCATTTT. Its translation is CASSYSISGSQPQHF.

The rearrangement links TRBV10-1 to TRBJ2-1, with TRBD2 identical over 8 bases. The CDR3 extends over 14 amino acids. The junction had 1 base not matched to a gene; V was cut back by 3 bases and J by 3 bases. Germline-derived CDR1 and CDR2 are WNHNN and SYGVQD (reference sequence). The CDR3 loop reads CASSEGTSYNEQFF. The CDR3 DNA is TGCGCCAGCAGTGAAGGGACTAGCTACAATGAGCAGTTCTTC.

V usage is TRBV11-2 and J usage is TRBJ1-2; D remains ambiguous. This CDR3 contains 15 residues. Germline CDR1 and CDR2: SGHAT and FQNNGV. Trimming left V 0 bases short and J 4 bases short, with 12 bases between. CDR3 loop: CASSLDGRGVYGYTF. The CDR3 DNA sequence: TGTGCCAGCAGCTTAGACGGGCGGGGTGTCTATGGCTACACCTTC.

The chain combines TRBV2 with TRBJ1-4; D remains unclear. CDR1 is SNHLY, CDR2 FYNNEI, per germline. V lost 8 bases, J lost 0 bases, and 10 bases lay in between. This CDR3 has 14 residues. CDR3 residues: CASHFAPTNEKLFF. As DNA, the CDR3 is TGTGCCAGCCACTTTGCGCCAACTAATGAAAAACTGTTTTTT. Full variable domain (remainder filled in from reference TRBV2 and TRBJ1-4): EPEVTQTPSHQVTQMGQEVILRCVPISNHLYFYWYRQILGQKVEFLVSFYNNEISEKSEIFDDQFSVERPDGSNFTLKIRSTKLEDSAMYFCASHFAPTNEKLFFGSGTQLSVL.

The chain employs TRBV7-3 and TRBJ2-1; 10 positions match TRBD2. Germline V gene sequence: CDR1 SGHTA, CDR2 FQGTGA. The CDR3 extends over 16 amino acids. J was trimmed by 8 bases and V by 5 bases; bases with no gene match: 12. The CDR3 sequence: CASSPRPSGSNYEQFF. CDR3 bases: TGTGCCAGCAGCCCCCGGCCTAGCGGGAGTAACTATGAGCAGTTCTTC.

On this clone itself: One end of the junction does not line up with germline, which may come from a read error. This chain joins TRBV7-9 and TRBJ1-2, with 7 bases lining up with TRBD1. CDR3 length equals 15 residues. The germline V gene encodes CDR1 SEHNR and CDR2 FQNEAQ (reference sequence). The CDR3 loop is CASTLSGAGGYGYTF. CDR3 in DNA: TGTGCCAGCACCTTATCGGGGGCAGGGGGGTATGGCTACACCTTC.

The chain uses TRBV9 and TRBJ1-6; perhaps TRBD1 as D (5 bases). The germline CDR1 and CDR2 sequences are SGDLS and YYNGEE. Deletions cut 3 bases from V and 7 bases from J, with 5 bases between. The CDR3 is 12 residues long. The CDR3 reads CASSEGNSPLHF. DNA of the CDR3: TGTGCCAGCAGCGAGGGGAATTCACCCCTCCACTTT.

This clone turned up a few times. The rearrangement uses TRBV6-6 and TRBJ1-5; 7 bases agree with TRBD1. V was pared by 4 bases and J by 6 bases, with 3 bases of the junction left unmatched. The CDR3 extends over 13 amino acids. The V gene's germline CDR1 is MNHNY and CDR2 SVGAGI (reference sequence). The CDR3 is CASSSGGSQPQHF. The CDR3 nucleotides read TGTGCCAGCAGTTCAGGGGGAAGTCAGCCCCAGCATTTT.